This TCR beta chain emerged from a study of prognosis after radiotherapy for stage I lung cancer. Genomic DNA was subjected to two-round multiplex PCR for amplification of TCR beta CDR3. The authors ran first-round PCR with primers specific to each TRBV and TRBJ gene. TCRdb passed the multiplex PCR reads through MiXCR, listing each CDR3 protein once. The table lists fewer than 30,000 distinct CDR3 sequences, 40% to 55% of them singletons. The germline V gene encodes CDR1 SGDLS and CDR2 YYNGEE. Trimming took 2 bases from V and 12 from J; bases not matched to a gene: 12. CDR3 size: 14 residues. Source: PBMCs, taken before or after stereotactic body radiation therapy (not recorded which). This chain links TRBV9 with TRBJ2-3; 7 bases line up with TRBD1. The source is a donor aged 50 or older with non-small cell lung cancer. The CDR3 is CASSVWTGTDIQYF. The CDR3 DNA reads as TGTGCCAGCAGCGTTTGGACAGGCACAGATATTCAGTATTTT.